This TCR beta chain was observed in a study of regulatory T cells in long-lasting Graves disease. Study-level background: Positive TSH receptor antibodies alongside over 5 years of antithyroid drugs were what marked Graves' disease as persistent. Study-wide results and limits: Compared with new cases, persistent Graves' patients showed reduced TCR diversity. TRBV28 was favored in persistent disease, as were TRBJ1-2 and TRBJ2-5.

Arm-PCR with iRepertoire HTBI primers amplified the CDR3 regions for these TCR beta libraries. TCRdb fed the multiplex PCR reads into MiXCR, producing one record per CDR3 protein. Found here are roughly 500,000 distinct CDR3 sequences, roughly 20% of them singletons; the top ten hold 7% to 9.5%. Described time point: persistent/refractory GD, antithyroid drugs over 5 years with positive TRAb. The TCR library was made from RNA extracted from PBMCs. The sample holds many counts of this clonotype. Its target is unknown. This CDR3 region has 14 residues. Germline V gene sequence: CDR1 LNHNV, CDR2 YYDKDF (reference sequence). Trimming took off 4 bases at V and 10 bases at J, with 14 bases between the two ends.

The J gene is TRBJ1-6, the V gene TRBV15; tentatively, D is TRBD1 (5 bases). The clonotype originates from a female donor with Graves disease. This specimen consisted of peripheral blood mononuclear cells (PBMCs), obtained when the disease was refractory, from a patient treated with antithyroid drugs. The CDR3 nucleotides are TGTGCCACCAGCACAGAGGGCAGGGACTCACCCCTCCACTTT. This translates into CATSTEGRDSPLHF.